The 10 T cell receptor beta chains below come from one sample, sequenced in a study of cytomegalovirus exposure and HLA in healthy donors. Primers: 60 Vbeta forward and 13 Jbeta reverse. Sequenced by immunoSEQ multiplex PCR; TCRdb stores in-frame clones only, minus some. The sample gives roughly 180,000 clones, 82% of which show up once; 1.5% is in the top ten. Sequenced material: PBMCs. These receptors were obtained from a man between 35 and 55 years old in good health and CMV-seronegative.

This clone was counted once. The rearrangement joins TRBV6-6 to TRBJ1-5; 9 bases align to TRBD1. After removal of 6 bases from V and 4 bases from J, the junction contained 4 bases not matched to a gene. The CDR3 spans 14 residues. Germline lookup yields CDR1 MNHNY and CDR2 SVGAGI (reference sequence). This CDR3 reads CASRGQGKNQPQHF. CDR3 sequence (DNA): TGTGCCAGCAGAGGACAGGGGAAAAATCAGCCCCAGCATTTT.

The V call is TRBV11-2, the J call TRBJ2-2; TRBD1 matches at 9 bases. The V gene's germline CDR1 is SGHAT and CDR2 FQNNGV. V was pared by 4 bases and J by 1 base, with 7 bases of the junction left unmatched. The CDR3 consists of 17 residues. CDR3 nucleotides: TGTGCCAGCAGCTCGTACAGGGGGCGCCGGAACACCGGGGAGCTGTTTTTT. This translates into CASSSYRGRRNTGELFF.

The rearrangement joins TRBV25-1 to TRBJ1-1, with D uncertain. This CDR3 has 14 amino acids. From germline, CDR1 is MGHDK and CDR2 SYGVNS. V gave up 3 bases and J gave up 0 bases, with 8 bases separating them. The CDR3 loop is CASSEMGMNTEAFF. CDR3 in DNA: TGTGCCAGCAGTGAGATGGGCATGAACACTGAAGCTTTCTTT. The full variable domain, in which reference TRBV25-1 and TRBJ1-1 provide the parts outside the CDR3, is EADIYQTPRYLVIGTGKKITLECSQTMGHDKMYWYQQDPGMELHLIHYSYGVNSTEKGDLSSESTVSRIRTEHFPLTLESARPSHTSQYLCASSEMGMNTEAFFGQGTRLTVV.

The genes are TRBV2 and TRBJ1-6, with 7 bases aligning to TRBD1. Germline V gene sequence: CDR1 SNHLY, CDR2 FYNNEI. The CDR3 covers 15 residues. V shed 2 bases and J 6 bases; nucleotides not matched to a gene: 4. DNA of the CDR3: TGTGCCAGCAGTGAAACGGGACAGCCTAATTCACCCCTCCACTTT. This translates into CASSETGQPNSPLHF.

This clone was detected a few times. This chain joins TRBV25-1 and TRBJ1-6, with 10 bases matching TRBD1. Germline trimming cut 3 bases from V and 10 bases from J; bases unmatched to any gene: 3. The CDR3 length is 14 residues. Germline V lookup: CDR1 MGHDK, CDR2 SYGVNS. The CDR3 DNA sequence: TGTGCCAGCAGTGAGACAGGGGGCGCGTCACCCCTCCACTTT. It encodes CASSETGGASPLHF.

The rearrangement uses TRBV11-3 and TRBJ2-3, with a possible D match to TRBD2 (6 bases). The length of the CDR3 is 16 residues. Germline V CDR1 and CDR2: SGHNT, YENEEA. The V and J ends lost 7 bases and 2 bases respectively, with 19 bases between them. The CDR3 reads CASKGGRRGPTDTQYF. The CDR3 DNA follows: TGTGCCAGCAAGGGCGGGCGGCGGGGACCCACAGATACGCAGTATTTT.

In its sample, this clone was seen once. This chain connects TRBV5-1 to TRBJ2-1, with TRBD1 identical over 10 bases. CDR1 and CDR2 (germline): SGHRS, YFSETQ. This CDR3 spans 15 amino acids. J gave up 4 bases and V 3 bases, and 4 bases lay outside the gene matches. The DNA of the CDR3 is TGCGCCAGCAGCTCCGGACAGGGGGTATACAATGAGCAGTTCTTC. Its protein is CASSSGQGVYNEQFF.

In this sample, this clone turned up a few times. V and J are TRBV28 and TRBJ2-7; no reliable D call. This CDR3 comprises 14 residues. Germline assignment: CDR1 MDHEN and CDR2 SYDVKM. With 7 bases removed from V and 6 bases from J, the gap between germline ends came to 19 bases. The CDR3 is CASTLISGYREQYF. CDR3 nucleotide sequence: TGTGCCAGCACCCTTATTTCCGGGTACCGCGAGCAGTACTTC.

The V gene is TRBV27, the J gene TRBJ2-7; TRBD2 aligns across 9 bases. The trim removed 5 bases at V and 2 bases at J, leaving 13 bases unmatched. This CDR3 comprises 17 residues. Germline V gives CDR1 MNHEY, CDR2 SMNVEV (reference sequence). The CDR3 is CASSTRLAELLPYEQYF. CDR3 sequence (DNA): TGTGCCAGCAGTACCAGACTAGCGGAACTCCTCCCCTACGAGCAGTACTTC.

The chain links TRBV6-6 to TRBJ2-5; TRBD1 matches 7 bases. The V segment lost 6 bases and the J segment 7 bases; nucleotides outside the gene matches: 11. CDR3 length: 14 residues. Per the germline V gene, CDR1 is MNHNY and CDR2 is SVGAGI (reference sequence). The chain's CDR3 is CASRSINTGATQYF. CDR3 coding DNA: TGTGCCAGCAGATCAATTAATACAGGGGCGACCCAGTACTTC.